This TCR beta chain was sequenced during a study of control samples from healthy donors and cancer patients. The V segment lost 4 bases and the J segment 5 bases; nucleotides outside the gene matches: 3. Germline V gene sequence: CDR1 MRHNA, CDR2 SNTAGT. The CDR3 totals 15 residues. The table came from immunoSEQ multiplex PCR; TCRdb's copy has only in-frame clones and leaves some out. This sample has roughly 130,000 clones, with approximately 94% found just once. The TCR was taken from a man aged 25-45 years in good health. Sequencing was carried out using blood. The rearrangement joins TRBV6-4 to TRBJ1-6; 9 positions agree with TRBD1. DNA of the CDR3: TGTGCCAGCAGTGTCAGGACAGGGGATAATTCACCCCTCCACTTT. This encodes CASSVRTGDNSPLHF.